At least ten counts were recorded for the clone carrying this T cell receptor beta chain. Its antigen is not identified. Noted time point: patch test 1, 2 weeks after DPC sensitization. Sample treatment: therapeutic diphenylcyclopropenone sensitization with weekly scalp DPC. Per germline, CDR1 SQVTM and CDR2 ANQGSEA. The CDR3 is 10 amino acids. The V gene lost 5 bases and the J gene lost 5 bases, with 4 bases spanning the gap. The sample is drawn from a study of human T cells and chemical hapten exposure. General study findings and limits: Among TCRs, those above 1 in 1000 frequency were unaffected by DPC sensitization.

MiXCR was run by TCRdb on the RACE reads, yielding one entry per CDR3 protein. This table has 65,000 to 80,000 distinct CDR3 sequences, 10% appearing once. V and J are TRBV29-1 and TRBJ2-1; no firm D call. Material: whole blood, obtained in connection with sensitization to the hapten diphenylcyclopropenone (DPC). The source is a woman in her fifties or sixties with alopecia areata. Some clones in this sample may be carry-over from other donors' samples. The DNA of the CDR3 is TGCAGCGTTCGAAACAATGAGCAGTTCTTC. It is translated as CSVRNNEQFF.